The present T cell receptor (beta chain) was sequenced within a study of cytomegalovirus exposure and HLA in healthy donors. The PCR employed 60 Vbeta primers together with 13 Jbeta primers. Sequenced by immunoSEQ multiplex PCR; TCRdb stores in-frame clones only, minus some. Of around 100,000 clones listed, 74% are singletons. The trim removed 8 bases at V and 0 bases at J, leaving 6 bases unmatched. The germline V gene encodes CDR1 MNHEY and CDR2 SMNVEV (reference sequence). This CDR3 has 14 residues. General study results and limits: Donor immune exposure was known only as CMV serostatus.

Notes on this clone: Its antigen is currently unknown.

Sequenced sample: PBMCs. The receptor was derived from a woman between 35 and 50 years old in good health and CMV-seropositive. V is TRBV27 and J is TRBJ1-1; 7 bases map to TRBD1. CDR3 coding DNA: TGTGCCAGCGGCAGGGGGACCATGAACACTGAAGCTTTCTTT. Amino acids: CASGRGTMNTEAFF.